The 9 T cell receptor beta chains below all came from one sample that was sequenced in a study of cytotoxic CD8 clonotypes in ibrutinib-treated CLL. TCRdb's copy holds only in-frame clones and misses some; the assay was immunoSEQ multiplex PCR. Of just over 200,000 clones listed, about three quarters are singletons. Here the sequenced sample was PBMCs, taken after 12 months of ibrutinib treatment. These receptors were collected from a human donor with chronic lymphocytic leukemia.

This clone was detected only a few times. The chain has TRBV11-2 and TRBJ2-1; TRBD2 matches at 8 bases. V lost 2 bases, J lost 3 bases, and 6 bases stayed unmatched. Per the germline V gene, CDR1 is SGHAT and CDR2 is FQNNGV. CDR3 size: 16 residues. This CDR3 reads CASSLWSGGIYNEQFF. The DNA of the CDR3 is TGTGCCAGCAGCTTATGGAGCGGGGGAATCTACAATGAGCAGTTCTTC.

This clone was found a few times. The chain recombines TRBV9 with TRBJ2-3; 9 nucleotides align to TRBD2. CDR1 is SGDLS, CDR2 YYNGEE, per germline. The CDR3 spans 16 residues. The trim removed 0 bases at V and 1 base at J, leaving 3 bases unmatched. As DNA, the CDR3 is TGTGCCAGCAGCGTAGCTTTAGCGGGGGGCACAGATACGCAGTATTTT. It is translated as CASSVALAGGTDTQYF.

This clone was recorded a few times. Distinct nucleotide sequences in the sample also encode this CDR3. The genes are TRBV4-1 and TRBJ2-3, with 10 bases matching TRBD2. The V segment lost 3 bases and the J segment 6 bases; nucleotides outside the gene matches: 9. Germline CDR1 and CDR2: MGHRA and YSYEKL. There are 16 residues in the CDR3. CDR3 protein: CASSQVQLAGTDTQYF. As DNA, the CDR3 is TGCGCCAGCAGCCAGGTCCAACTAGCGGGAACGGATACGCAGTATTTT.

V is TRBV28 and J is TRBJ2-5, with D perhaps being TRBD1 or TRBD2 (6 bases each). Trimming stripped 1 base from V and 5 bases from J, with 11 bases between. The CDR3 spans 14 residues. Germline values: CDR1 MDHEN, CDR2 SYDVKM. CDR3 nucleotides: TGTGCCAGCAGTTTATTGAGGGGGGAGGAGACCCAGTACTTC. It encodes CASSLLRGEETQYF.

The V and J genes are TRBV30 and TRBJ2-7; D is undetermined. The germline CDR1 and CDR2 sequences are GTSNPN and SVGIG (reference sequence). V was clipped by 6 bases and J by 1 base, with 13 bases between them. The CDR3 is 13 residues long. The CDR3 here is CACTSFGSYEQYF. The DNA for the CDR3 is TGTGCCTGTACTTCCTTCGGTTCCTACGAGCAGTACTTC. The full variable domain, with the rest looked up from reference TRBV30 and TRBJ2-7, is SQTIHQWPATLVQPVGSPLSLECTVEGTSNPNLYWYRQAAGRGLQLLFYSVGIGQISSEVPQNLSASRPQDRQFILSSKKLLLSDSGFYLCACTSFGSYEQYFGPGTRLTVT.

This clone appeared once. This rearrangement joins TRBV18 to TRBJ1-5; no clear D. V lost 2 bases and J lost 0, with 17 bases in between. There are 18 residues in the CDR3. The germline CDR1 and CDR2 sequences are KGHSH and LQKENI. CDR3 nucleotides: TGTGCCAGCTCACCAATTGAAGCAAGTGGGGTTAGCAATCAGCCCCAGCATTTT. Translating it yields CASSPIEASGVSNQPQHF.

CDR3 bases: TGTGCCAGCAGTTGGGGGTACACCGGGGAGCTGTTTTTT. It specifies CASSWGYTGELFF. The chain has TRBV27 and TRBJ2-2, with D perhaps TRBD1 or TRBD2 (5 bases each). There are 13 residues in the CDR3. The germline gives CDR1 MNHEY, CDR2 SMNVEV (reference sequence). The V end was cut by 4 bases, the J end by 3 bases, with 6 bases between.

This clone was counted a few times. The J gene is TRBJ1-2, the V gene TRBV6-6, with 9 bases aligning to TRBD1. V was pared by 6 bases and J by 2 bases, with 7 bases of the junction left unmatched. Germline V gives CDR1 MNHNY, CDR2 SVGAGI (reference sequence). This CDR3 contains 15 residues. In nucleotides, the CDR3 is TGTGCCAGCAGATCCCGGGACAGGGACAACTATGGCTACACCTTC. This sequence encodes CASRSRDRDNYGYTF.

This sequence joins TRBV13 and TRBJ2-3; D may correspond to TRBD1 or TRBD2 (5 bases each). V was trimmed by 1 base and J by 0 bases, leaving 8 bases between them. Germline V lookup: CDR1 PRHDT, CDR2 FYEKMQ (reference sequence). CDR3 length: 15 amino acids. In nucleotides, the CDR3 is TGTGCCAGCAGCTTAGTTGGGGGTAGCACAGATACGCAGTATTTT. It yields the protein CASSLVGGSTDTQYF.